This is a list of T cell receptor beta chains from one sample in a study of blood T cell repertoires in COVID-19. The table came from immunoSEQ multiplex PCR; TCRdb's copy has only in-frame clones and leaves some out. The table records about 98,000 clones, about 78% of them present only once. Sequences were obtained from peripheral blood. The receptors originated from a man aged 60 to 69 with active or convalescent COVID-19. Each CDR3 is given with its conserved first and last residue. A D gene is named only where the DNA matches it firmly. Where a row states a size, it is once, few, many or the class of an expanded clone; other rows omit it.

v_call,j_call,clone_size,d_call,cdr3_aa,cdr3_nt
TRBV9,TRBJ2-7,NA,TRBD1,CASSRYGTGAYEQYF,TGTGCCAGCAGCCGATATGGGACAGGGGCCTACGAGCAGTACTTC
TRBV7-9,TRBJ1-6,once,TRBD1,CASSLRDRDLPNSPLHF,TGTGCCAGCAGCCTCCGGGACAGGGACCTTCCTAATTCACCCCTCCACTTT
TRBV28,TRBJ1-2,NA,TRBD1,CASSSVSGGKGYTF,TGTGCCAGCAGTTCTGTTTCAGGGGGGAAGGGCTACACCTTC
TRBV30,TRBJ2-7,NA,NA,CAWSAGTSTGEQYF,TGTGCCTGGAGTGCGGGGACATCTACGGGGGAGCAGTACTTC
TRBV12-5,TRBJ2-3,once,NA,CASAGLTYTDTQYF,TGTGCTAGTGCCGGACTAACATACACAGATACGCAGTATTTT
TRBV15,TRBJ2-1,NA,TRBD2,CATSRGDGSGRSSYNEQFF,TGTGCCACCAGCAGAGGGGATGGTAGCGGGAGGTCATCCTACAATGAGCAGTTCTTC
TRBV2,TRBJ2-5,NA,TRBD2,CASSVSGRASDF,TGTGCCAGCAGCGTTAGCGGGAGGGCCTCGGACTTC
TRBV27,TRBJ1-2,NA,TRBD1,CASSLWVGTGKGYTF,TGTGCCAGCAGTTTATGGGTCGGGACAGGGAAGGGCTACACCTTC
TRBV24-1,TRBJ2-1,NA,TRBD2,CATSDLLAGVSNEQFF,TGTGCCACCAGTGACCTACTAGCGGGAGTAAGCAATGAGCAGTTCTTC
TRBV5-1,TRBJ2-1,NA,TRBD2,CASSNGREGSEQFF,TGCGCCAGCAGCAACGGGCGGGAGGGGAGTGAGCAGTTCTTC
TRBV3-1/TRBV3-2,TRBJ2-5,NA,TRBD2,CASSLARTSGQETQYF,TGTGCCAGCAGTCTAGCAAGGACTAGCGGACAAGAGACCCAGTACTTC
TRBV6-5,TRBJ1-1,NA,TRBD1,CASSHRGNTEAFF,TGTGCCAGCAGTCACAGGGGGAACACTGAAGCTTTCTTT
TRBV6-5,TRBJ2-6,NA,NA,CASRSGGSGANVLTF,TGTGCCAGCAGGTCAGGGGGGTCTGGGGCCAACGTCCTGACTTTC
TRBV5-4,TRBJ1-1,NA,NA,CASSLLGGNTEAFF,TGTGCCAGCAGCTTGCTTGGCGGGAACACTGAAGCTTTCTTT
TRBV5-6,TRBJ1-5,NA,TRBD1,CASSLGLGTGDRHQPQHF,TGTGCCAGCAGCTTAGGACTGGGGACAGGGGACCGCCATCAGCCCCAGCATTTT
TRBV19,TRBJ2-3,NA,NA,CASKTYPGETQYF,TGTGCCAGTAAGACATACCCGGGGGAGACGCAGTATTTT
TRBV18,TRBJ2-1,NA,TRBD2,CASSPNTGLAGVVPQFF,TGTGCCAGCTCACCAAACACCGGACTAGCGGGAGTGGTGCCGCAGTTCTTC
TRBV7-2,TRBJ2-3,NA,TRBD1,CASSLEGTGGTDTQYF,TGTGCCAGCAGCTTAGAGGGGACAGGGGGCACAGATACGCAGTATTTT
TRBV28,TRBJ2-1,few,NA,CASSLLSGSYNEQFF,TGTGCCAGCAGTTTATTAAGCGGATCCTACAATGAGCAGTTCTTC
TRBV18,TRBJ1-5,NA,NA,CASSPQGSNQPQHF,TGTGCCAGCTCACCCCAGGGAAGCAATCAGCCCCAGCATTTT
TRBV11-2,TRBJ1-2,NA,TRBD1,CASSPGQGYGYTF,TGTGCCAGCAGCCCCGGACAGGGGTACGGCTACACCTTC
TRBV12-3/TRBV12-4,TRBJ1-4,few,NA,CASRHDEKLFF,TGTGCCAGCAGACATGATGAAAAACTGTTTTTT
TRBV11-3,TRBJ2-5,NA,TRBD2,CASSPYSAGGETQYF,TGTGCCAGCAGCCCGTACTCAGCGGGAGGTGAGACCCAGTACTTC
TRBV2,TRBJ2-1,NA,TRBD2,CASSEGVAGGAYNEQFF,TGTGCCAGCAGTGAAGGGGTAGCGGGAGGGGCCTACAATGAGCAGTTCTTC
TRBV29-1,TRBJ1-2,few,NA,CSVPDSPRGYTF,TGCAGCGTCCCCGACAGTCCTCGGGGCTACACCTTC
TRBV12-3/TRBV12-4,TRBJ2-2,NA,TRBD1,CASSRQGFGELFF,TGTGCCAGCAGCAGACAGGGATTCGGGGAGCTGTTTTTT
TRBV19,TRBJ1-5,NA,NA,CASSVGQTRNQPQHF,TGTGCCAGTAGTGTTGGACAGACTCGCAATCAGCCCCAGCATTTT
TRBV5-1,TRBJ1-1,NA,NA,CASSLEQGTNTEAFF,TGCGCCAGCAGCCTAGAACAGGGCACAAACACTGAAGCTTTCTTT
TRBV29-1,TRBJ1-2,NA,TRBD1,CSVPGTGGGYTF,TGCAGCGTTCCCGGGACAGGGGGTGGCTACACCTTC
TRBV27,TRBJ2-5,once,TRBD2,CASSSAGTSGRFGQETQYF,TGTGCCAGCAGTTCAGCCGGGACTAGCGGGAGGTTCGGCCAAGAGACCCAGTACTTC
TRBV28,TRBJ1-5,once,TRBD1,CASRQGARGGNQPQHF,TGTGCCAGCAGACAGGGGGCGAGGGGGGGCAATCAGCCCCAGCATTTT
TRBV6-5,TRBJ1-2,NA,NA,CASTLTGNYGYTF,TGTGCCAGCACCCTGACGGGGAACTATGGCTACACCTTC
TRBV11-3,TRBJ1-1,NA,TRBD1,CASSRTGVTEAFF,TGTGCCAGCAGCCGAACAGGGGTCACTGAAGCTTTCTTT